The source of this T cell receptor (beta chain) is a study of T cell changes during pregnancy in multiple sclerosis. Germline trimming cut 5 bases from V and 6 bases from J; bases unmatched to any gene: 7. Germline CDR1 and CDR2: SEHNR and FQNEAQ (reference sequence). CDR3 length equals 13 residues. Profiled with immunoSEQ multiplex PCR; TCRdb holds only in-frame clones, not every one. Here the sample spans approximately 89,000 clones, 94% being singletons. This clone was recorded only once. The gene calls are TRBV7-9 and TRBJ2-7; 7 bases map to TRBD2. Specimen: peripheral blood, collected after pregnancy. This receptor was taken from a female donor in good health, enrolled as a control in a pregnancy study. The CDR3 coding sequence is TGTGCCAGCAGCCTCCCCGCGGGGGTCGAGCAGTACTTC. Its translation: CASSLPAGVEQYF.